This T cell receptor (beta chain) was sequenced during a study of blood T cell repertoires in COVID-19. About the research overall: PBMCs, B-cell-depleted T cells, or T cells were the source of the cDNA or gDNA that made up the material.

Seattle patients were enrolled while actively infected and followed longitudinally. Under the authors' procedure: Quantification of nucleated cells was approximated via reference gene primer amplification. Libraries were prepared by immunoSEQ multiplex PCR; TCRdb keeps only in-frame clonotypes and omits some of them. D and trimming come from the DNA, and the V and J calls and clone size come from that table. This table holds approximately 170,000 clones, 85% to 95% found once. The CDR3 covers 15 residues. Germline CDR1 reads SGHTA; CDR2 reads FQGTGA. With 1 base removed from V and 6 bases from J, the gap between germline ends came to 14 bases.

Sequencing used peripheral blood. This receptor was identified in a woman aged 60-70 years with COVID-19, enrolled during active disease. The chain recombines TRBV7-3 with TRBJ2-3; no reliable D call. The CDR3 here is CASSLNQASLDTQYF. Here the CDR3 DNA reads TGTGCCAGCAGCTTAAATCAGGCCAGCCTGGATACGCAGTATTTT.